Here is one T cell receptor (beta chain) with its context. Only in-frame clones appear in the TCRdb table, and some are missing; sequencing was by immunoSEQ multiplex PCR. The data show around 25,000 clones, 80% seen once. These data are taken from a study of PD-1 blockade in classical Hodgkin lymphoma. Brentuximab vedotin exposure varied among the patients, all of whom had relapsed after autologous stem cell transplantation. The CDR3 contains 16 residues. The specimen was peripheral blood mononuclear cells (PBMCs), collected at baseline. This chain links TRBV21-1 with TRBJ2-1; no check of the table's D call, TRBD1, against the DNA was made. TRBV21-1 is given as a pseudogene. The TCR sequence derives from a human donor with classical Hodgkin lymphoma. The CDR3 reads CASSPKLTGPYNEQFF. The CDR3 coding sequence is TGTGCCAGCAGCCCTAAACTGACAGGGCCGTACAATGAGCAGTTCTTC.